A single sample gave rise to the 9 T cell receptor beta chains below, sequenced in a study of CD8+CD57+ T cells in acquired aplastic anemia (dated by TCRdb to the late 2010s). Patients chosen for sequencing had shown expansion of CD8+CD57+ cells by flow cytometry. The instrument was an Illumina HiSeq 2000. Genomic DNA was used as template for profiling of TCR beta VDJ combinations and CDR3 sequences. TCRdb redid the processing of the public reads, applying fastp at Q25 and MiXCR, and retained in-frame beta chains. Each entry is one CDR3 protein sequence, shown with its most common DNA and genes. The sample has approximately 190,000 distinct CDR3 sequences on record, just under 50% of them singletons. The ten largest clones represent around 8.8% of the sample. Material for sequencing was sorted CD4+, CD8+, or CD8+CD57+ T cells (not recorded which) from PBMCs. These TCRs come from a human donor with aplastic anemia.

This clonotype has just a few counts. V gene TRBV15 combines with J gene TRBJ1-1; D call uncertain. The CDR3 loop spans 16 amino acids. Germline lookup yields CDR1 LNHNV and CDR2 YYDKDF (reference sequence). V was clipped by 4 bases and J by 0 bases, with 15 bases between them. The CDR3 DNA follows: TGTGCCACCAGCAACCTCTTTAGGCAGATGAACACTGAAGCTTTCTTT. This encodes CATSNLFRQMNTEAFF.

The genes are TRBV2 and TRBJ1-5; D uncertain. Germline CDR1 SNHLY, CDR2 FYNNEI. V lost 6 bases to trimming and J lost 1 base, with 4 bases between them. The CDR3 totals 12 residues. The CDR3 DNA is TGTGCCAGCAGGCGGAGCAATCAGCCCCAGCATTTT. It encodes CASRRSNQPQHF.

The chain uses TRBV7-2 and TRBJ2-7, with D unclear. The CDR3 consists of 14 residues. V was pared by 0 bases and J by 2 bases, with 8 bases between. CDR1 is SGHTA, CDR2 FQGNSA, per germline. In DNA, the CDR3 is TGTGCCAGCAGCTTAGCGGTGGGCCCCTACGAGCAGTACTTC. This sequence encodes CASSLAVGPYEQYF. Full variable domain (remainder filled in from reference TRBV7-2 and TRBJ2-7): GAGVSQSPSNKVTEKGKDVELRCDPISGHTALYWYRQSLGQGLEFLIYFQGNSAPDKSGLPSDRFSAERTGGSVSTLTIQRTQQEDSAVYLCASSLAVGPYEQYFGPGTRLTVT.

The chain links TRBV20-1 to TRBJ1-1, with D possibly matching TRBD1 (6 bases). Germline V lookup: CDR1 DFQATT, CDR2 SNEGSKA (reference sequence). V lost 3 bases, J lost 7 bases, and 12 bases lay in between. CDR3 size: 12 residues. Here the CDR3 reads CSASRGAGEAFF. The DNA of the CDR3 is TGCAGTGCTAGTCGGGGGGCGGGTGAAGCTTTCTTT.

This clonotype appeared a few times. The J gene is TRBJ2-1, the V gene TRBV19, with D unclear. CDR3 length equals 13 residues. Deletions cut 5 bases from V and 8 bases from J, with 13 bases between. CDR1 and CDR2 (germline): LNHDA, SQIVND (reference sequence). CDR3 sequence (DNA): TGTGCCAGTAGTCGTGGCCAACGCTATGAGCAGTTCTTC. This codes for CASSRGQRYEQFF.

This clonotype has ten or more counts. At one boundary the junction diverges from the germline segment, which might be a read error. This sequence joins TRBV28 and TRBJ2-5, with TRBD2 matching 8 bases. This CDR3 has 14 residues. Germline CDR1 and CDR2: MDHEN and SYDVKM. CDR3 loop: CASTESGSQGTQYF. For the CDR3, the DNA is TGTGCCAGCACCGAGAGCGGGAGCCAAGGGACCCAGTACTTC.

This clonotype was seen only once. This rearrangement joins TRBV15 to TRBJ2-2; D ambiguous. V was shortened by 4 bases and J by 8 bases, with 17 bases between the two germline ends. Germline CDR1 reads LNHNV; CDR2 reads YYDKDF (reference sequence). This CDR3 comprises 15 residues. The CDR3 loop is CATSTIRFGPGELFF. In DNA, the CDR3 is TGTGCCACCAGCACCATCCGGTTCGGACCGGGGGAGCTGTTTTTT.

The sample holds many counts of this clonotype. This chain connects TRBV19 to TRBJ1-4; maybe TRBD1 (6 bases). V lost 3 bases and J lost 8, with 13 bases in between. This CDR3 spans 14 amino acids. CDR1 LNHDA and CDR2 SQIVND come from the germline V gene (reference sequence). The chain's CDR3 is CASSMGAEGEKLFF. In nucleotides, the CDR3 is TGTGCCAGTAGTATGGGGGCAGAGGGAGAAAAACTGTTTTTT.

Concerning this clonotype: An end of the junction differs from the germline gene, which may be a read error. The V call is TRBV2, the J call TRBJ1-5; 7 positions agree with TRBD1. The CDR3 contains 17 residues. From germline, CDR1 is SNHLY and CDR2 FYNNEI. The CDR3: CAISDLDREIGNQPQHF. The CDR3, as DNA: TGTGCCATCAGTGACCTTGACAGGGAGATTGGGAATCAGCCCCAGCATTTT.